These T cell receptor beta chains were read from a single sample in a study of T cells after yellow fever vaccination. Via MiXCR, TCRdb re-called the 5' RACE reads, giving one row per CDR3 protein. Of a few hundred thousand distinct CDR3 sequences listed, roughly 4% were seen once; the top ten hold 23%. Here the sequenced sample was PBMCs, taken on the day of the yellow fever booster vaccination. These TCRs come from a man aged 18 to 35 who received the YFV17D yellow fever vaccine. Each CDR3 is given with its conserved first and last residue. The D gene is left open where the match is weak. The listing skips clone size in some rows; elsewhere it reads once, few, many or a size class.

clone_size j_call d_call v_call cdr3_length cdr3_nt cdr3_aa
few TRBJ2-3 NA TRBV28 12 TGTGCCAGCAGTAACCGACCGGATACGCAGTATTTT CASSNRPDTQYF
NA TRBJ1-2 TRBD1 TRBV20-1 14 TGCAGTGCTAGAGCCAGACAGGGGAACTATGGCTACACCTTC CSARARQGNYGYTF
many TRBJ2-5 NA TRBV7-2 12 TGTGCCACCTCGCGCGGGGCAGAGACCCAGTACTTC CATSRGAETQYF
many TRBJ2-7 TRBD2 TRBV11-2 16 TGTGCCAGCAGCCCCCCTCCGGGACTAGCTCGGTACGAGCAGTACTTC CASSPPPGLARYEQYF
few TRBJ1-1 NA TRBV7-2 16 TGTGCCAGCAGCTTAGCCCGTTTGATCACGAACACTGAAGCTTTCTTT CASSLARLITNTEAFF
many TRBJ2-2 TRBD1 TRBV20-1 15 TGCAGTGCTGTTCCCGGGACAGGGATCACCGGGGAGCTGTTTTTT CSAVPGTGITGELFF
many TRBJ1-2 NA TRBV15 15 TGTGCCACCAGCAGAGACGACAGGATCCGCTATGGCTACACCTTC CATSRDDRIRYGYTF
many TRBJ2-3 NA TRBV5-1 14 TGCGCCAGCAAGCGGACTGAGAGCACAGATACGCAGTATTTT CASKRTESTDTQYF
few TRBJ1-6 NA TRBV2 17 TGTGCCAGCAACCAACCGGGGCTAGGGTCCTATAATTCACCCCTCCACTTT CASNQPGLGSYNSPLHF
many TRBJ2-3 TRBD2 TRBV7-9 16 TGTGCCAGCAGCACCAAGACTAGCGGGGGGACGGATACGCAGTATTTT CASSTKTSGGTDTQYF
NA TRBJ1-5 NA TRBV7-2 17 TGTGCCAGCAGCTTCGTAGGAGGGGGAGATAGCAATCAGCCCCAGCATTTT CASSFVGGGDSNQPQHF
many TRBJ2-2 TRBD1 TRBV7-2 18 TGTGCCAGCAGCTTAGGGCCCCCGGCAGGGGGGAACACCGGGGAGCTGTTTTTT CASSLGPPAGGNTGELFF
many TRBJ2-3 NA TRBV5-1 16 TGCGCCAGCAGCTTGACGGGGCCACCAGGCACAGATACGCAGTATTTT CASSLTGPPGTDTQYF
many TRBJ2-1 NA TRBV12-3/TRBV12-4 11 TGTGCCAGCAGCCAAGGACAAGGTCGGTTCTTC CASSQGQGRFF
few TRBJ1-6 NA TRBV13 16 TGTGCCAGCAGCCAATTCGGGACAAGATATAATTCACCCCTCCACTTT CASSQFGTRYNSPLHF
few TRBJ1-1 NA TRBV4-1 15 TGCGCCAGCAGCCCCAGCGGGTTATTGAGCACTGAAGCTTTCTTT CASSPSGLLSTEAFF
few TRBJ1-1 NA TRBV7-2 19 TGTGCCAGCAGCCTGCGGACGTCGGGGGCATGGGGCGAACACTTTGAAGCTTTCTTT CASSLRTSGAWGEHFEAFF
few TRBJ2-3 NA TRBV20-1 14 TGCAGTGCCCGCCGGGACCCAAGCACAGATACGCAGTATTTT CSARRDPSTDTQYF
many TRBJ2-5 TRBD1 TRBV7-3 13 TGTGCCAGCAGCCCCGAGGGGGCTGAGACCCAGTACTTC CASSPEGAETQYF
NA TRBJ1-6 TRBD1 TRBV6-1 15 TGTGCCAGCAGTCCCCTGACAGGGGGAAGTTCACCCCTCCACTTT CASSPLTGGSSPLHF
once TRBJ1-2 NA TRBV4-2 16 TGTGCCAGCAGCCAAGGACAGAGCCTCTCTAACTATGGCTACACCTTC CASSQGQSLSNYGYTF
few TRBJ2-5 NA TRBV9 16 TGTGCCAGCAGCCCGATTGGGGGGCAGGGATGGGAGACCCAGTACTTC CASSPIGGQGWETQYF
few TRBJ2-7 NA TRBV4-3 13 TGCGCCAGCAGCCTGGGACTTTTTCTCGAGCAGTACTTC CASSLGLFLEQYF
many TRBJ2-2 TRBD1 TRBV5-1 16 TGCGCCAGCAGCTTGGGACAGGGTCCCGGCGCCGGGGAGCTGTTTTTT CASSLGQGPGAGELFF
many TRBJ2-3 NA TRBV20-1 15 TGCAGTGCAGAGGGAGATAGCGGACGCACAGATACGCAGTATTTT CSAEGDSGRTDTQYF
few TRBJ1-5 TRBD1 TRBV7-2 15 TGTGCCAGCAGCTCCAGACAGGGGCCGGGACAGCCCCAGCATTTT CASSSRQGPGQPQHF
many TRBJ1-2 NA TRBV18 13 TGTGCCAGCTCCCCAAAAAAAGGATATGGCTACACCTTC CASSPKKGYGYTF
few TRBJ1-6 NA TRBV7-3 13 TGTGCCAGCAGCTTAAACAGGGAGGGACCCCTCCACTTT CASSLNREGPLHF
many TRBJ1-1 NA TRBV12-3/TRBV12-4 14 TGTGCCAGCAGTTCACAGGGAAGGAACACTGAAGCTTTCTTT CASSSQGRNTEAFF
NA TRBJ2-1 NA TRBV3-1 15 TGTGCCAGCAGCCAAGATCAGCGGAGTCACAATGAGCAGTTCTTC CASSQDQRSHNEQFF
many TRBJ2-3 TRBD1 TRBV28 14 TGTGCCAGCGGGACAGCGTCTAGCACAGATACGCAGTATTTT CASGTASSTDTQYF
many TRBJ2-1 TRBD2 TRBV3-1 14 TGTGCCAGCAGCCAAGCTCCCGGGAGGCGTGAGCAGTTCTTC CASSQAPGRREQFF
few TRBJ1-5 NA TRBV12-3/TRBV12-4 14 TGTGCCAGCAGTTATGACAGTAGCAATCAGCCCCAGCATTTT CASSYDSSNQPQHF
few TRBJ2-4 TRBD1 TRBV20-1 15 TGCAGTGCGCCTCAGGGGGCGCTTGGCAAAAACATTCAGTACTTC CSAPQGALGKNIQYF
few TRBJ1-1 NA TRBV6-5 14 TGTGCCAGCAGTGCAGGGTCGCCGGGCACTGAAGCTTTCTTT CASSAGSPGTEAFF
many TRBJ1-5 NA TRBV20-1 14 TGCAGTGCTAGTTTGACGCCAGGGGATCAGCCCCAGCATTTT CSASLTPGDQPQHF
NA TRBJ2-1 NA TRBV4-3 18 TGCGCCAGCAGGTGCAACCCCCGGCGGGGGCCCACCTACAATGAGCAGTTCTTC CASRCNPRRGPTYNEQFF
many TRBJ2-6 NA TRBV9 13 TGTGCCAGCAGCGTACCCGGGGCCAACGTCCTGACTTTC CASSVPGANVLTF
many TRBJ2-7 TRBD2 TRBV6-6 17 TGTGCCAGCAGTTACGCTCCTAGCGGGGCATTCGTACACGAGCAGTACTTC CASSYAPSGAFVHEQYF
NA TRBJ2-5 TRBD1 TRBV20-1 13 TGCAGTGCTCCCAAACAGGGGAAAGAGACCCAGTACTTC CSAPKQGKETQYF
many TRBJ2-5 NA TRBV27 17 TGTGCCAGCAGTCCTTACAAGGACCCAAGAGTGCAAGAGACCCAGTACTTC CASSPYKDPRVQETQYF
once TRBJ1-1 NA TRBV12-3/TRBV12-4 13 TGTGCCAGCAGCCCTTCTCCTAACACTGAAGCTTTCTTT CASSPSPNTEAFF
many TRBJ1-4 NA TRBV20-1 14 TGCAGTGCTAGGGGACGCAGGCTCAATGAAAAACTGTTTTTT CSARGRRLNEKLFF
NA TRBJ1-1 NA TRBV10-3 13 TGTGCCATCAGTGAGTCGAAGGGAACTGAAGCTTTCTTT CAISESKGTEAFF
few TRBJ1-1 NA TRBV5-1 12 TGCGCCAGCAGACCGGACCAGCGGGGAACTTTCTTT CASRPDQRGTFF
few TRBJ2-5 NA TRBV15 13 TGTGCCACCAGCAGGACAGCCCAAGAGACCCAGTACTTC CATSRTAQETQYF
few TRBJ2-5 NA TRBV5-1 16 TGCGCCAGCAGCCTGGGGGCGAGGGGGTACCCAGAGACCCAGTACTTC CASSLGARGYPETQYF
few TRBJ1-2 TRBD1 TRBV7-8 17 TGTGCCAGCAGCTCCAGCCCACGGGACAGCGAGATCTATGGCTACACCTTC CASSSSPRDSEIYGYTF
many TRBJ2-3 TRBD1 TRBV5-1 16 TGCGCCAGCAGCAACCGGGACAGGGGAGTCACAGATACGCAGTATTTT CASSNRDRGVTDTQYF
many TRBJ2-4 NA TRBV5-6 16 TGTGCCAGCAGCTTGTGGCAGGTTCTAGCCAAAAACATTCAGTACTTC CASSLWQVLAKNIQYF
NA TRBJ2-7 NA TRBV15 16 TGTGCCACCAGCAGGGAAAGAGGGGACAATGCCTACGAGCAGTACTTC CATSRERGDNAYEQYF
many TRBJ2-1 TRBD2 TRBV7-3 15 TGTGCCAGCAGCCTTGGACTAGCGGGGAACAATGAGCAGTTCTTC CASSLGLAGNNEQFF
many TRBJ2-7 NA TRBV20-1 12 TGCAGTGCTAGAGAGGGGGGCTACGAGCAGTACTTC CSAREGGYEQYF
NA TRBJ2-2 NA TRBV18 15 TGTGCCAGCTCACCGTCTGTGAAGAACACCGGGGAGCTGTTTTTT CASSPSVKNTGELFF
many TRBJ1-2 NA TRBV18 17 TGTGCCAGCTCACCGCCGAGGGGGACCCCTACTAACTATGGCTACACCTTC CASSPPRGTPTNYGYTF
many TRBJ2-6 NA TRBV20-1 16 TGCAGTGCTAGGGACGGGATAAACTCTGGGGCCAACGTCCTGACTTTC CSARDGINSGANVLTF